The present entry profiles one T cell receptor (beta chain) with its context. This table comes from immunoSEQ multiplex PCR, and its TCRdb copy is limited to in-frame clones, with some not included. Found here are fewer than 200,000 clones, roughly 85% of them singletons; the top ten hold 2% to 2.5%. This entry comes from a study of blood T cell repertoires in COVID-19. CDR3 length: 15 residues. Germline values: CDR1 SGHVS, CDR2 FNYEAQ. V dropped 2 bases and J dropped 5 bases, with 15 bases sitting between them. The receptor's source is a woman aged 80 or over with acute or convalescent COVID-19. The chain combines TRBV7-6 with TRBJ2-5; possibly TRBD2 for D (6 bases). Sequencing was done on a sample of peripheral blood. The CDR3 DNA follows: TGTGCCAGCAGCTTAACGTCTGGACTAAGGGAGACCCAGTACTTC. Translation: CASSLTSGLRETQYF.